This T cell receptor beta chain appears in the sequencing data of a study of CD8+CD57+ T cells in acquired aplastic anemia. Study summary: Sorted CD4+ and CD8+ cells gave a mean 3.2 ug DNA, range about 0.17 to 27.4 ug. Findings and caveats of the study: No significant difference in CD8+ Simpson's diversity was found between patients and controls.

A word on this clonotype: As yet, its antigen is unknown.

Before being chosen for sequencing, patients had shown CD8+CD57+ cell expansion by flow cytometry. TCR beta VDJ and CDR3 profiles were obtained from a genomic DNA template. TCRdb reanalysed the reads using MiXCR and keeps one entry per CDR3 protein. Of 160,000 or so distinct CDR3 sequences listed, about 50% are singletons. The sequenced sample consisted of sorted CD4+, CD8+, or CD8+CD57+ T cells (not recorded which) from PBMCs. This receptor was taken from a human donor with aplastic anemia.

The CDR3 DNA is TGTGCCAGCAGCTTAAACGGACAGGGCGGTTCACCCCTCCACTTT. Its protein product is CASSLNGQGGSPLHF. This chain uses TRBV7-2 with TRBJ1-6; TRBD1 aligns across 8 bases. With 2 bases clipped from V and 9 bases from J, the junction kept 6 bases outside the gene matches. The CDR3 loop spans 15 amino acids. Germline assignment: CDR1 SGHTA and CDR2 FQGNSA.